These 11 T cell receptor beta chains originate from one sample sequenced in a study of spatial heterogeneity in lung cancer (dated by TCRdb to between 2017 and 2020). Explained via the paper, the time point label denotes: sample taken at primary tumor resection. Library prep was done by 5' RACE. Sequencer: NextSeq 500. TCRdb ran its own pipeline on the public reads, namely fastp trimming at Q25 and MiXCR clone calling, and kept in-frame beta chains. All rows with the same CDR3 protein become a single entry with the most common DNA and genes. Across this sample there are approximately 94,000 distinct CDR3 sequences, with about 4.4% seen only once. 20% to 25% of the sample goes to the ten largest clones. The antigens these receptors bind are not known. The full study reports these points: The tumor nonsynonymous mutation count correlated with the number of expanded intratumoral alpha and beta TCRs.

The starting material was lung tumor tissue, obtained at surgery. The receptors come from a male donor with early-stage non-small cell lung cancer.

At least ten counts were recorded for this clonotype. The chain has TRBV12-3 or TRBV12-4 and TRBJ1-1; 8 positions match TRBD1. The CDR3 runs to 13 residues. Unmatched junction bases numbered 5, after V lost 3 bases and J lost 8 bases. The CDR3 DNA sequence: TGTGCCAGCAGTTTTGGGACAGGAGGAGAAGCTTTCTTT. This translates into CASSFGTGGEAFF.

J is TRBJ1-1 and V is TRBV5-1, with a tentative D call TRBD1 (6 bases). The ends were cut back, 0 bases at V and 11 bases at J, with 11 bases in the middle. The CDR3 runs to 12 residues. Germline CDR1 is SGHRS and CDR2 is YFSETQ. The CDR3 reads CASSLEGEAAFF. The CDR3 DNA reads TGCGCCAGCAGCTTGGAGGGGGAGGCGGCTTTCTTT.

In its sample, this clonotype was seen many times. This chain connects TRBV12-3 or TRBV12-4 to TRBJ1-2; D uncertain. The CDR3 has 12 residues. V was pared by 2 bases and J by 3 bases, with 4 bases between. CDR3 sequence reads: CASSLWYYGYTF. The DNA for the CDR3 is TGTGCCAGCAGTTTATGGTACTATGGCTACACCTTC.

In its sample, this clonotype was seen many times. CDR3 residues: CASNPLAGEQYF. CDR3 nucleotide sequence: TGTGCCAGCAACCCGCTTGCGGGCGAGCAGTACTTC. This chain connects TRBV6-6 to TRBJ2-7; maybe TRBD2 (5 bases). Trimming took 7 bases from V and 6 from J, leaving 13 bases between them. The length of the CDR3 is 12 residues. The germline V gene has CDR1 MNHNY and CDR2 SVGAGI (reference sequence).

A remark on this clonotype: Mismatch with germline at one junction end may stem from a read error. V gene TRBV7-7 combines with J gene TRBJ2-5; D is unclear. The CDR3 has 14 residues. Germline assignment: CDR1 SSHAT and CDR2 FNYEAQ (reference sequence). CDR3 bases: TGTGCTAGCAGCTTAGCCAACAGTCCCGAGACCCAGTACTTC. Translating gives CASSLANSPETQYF.

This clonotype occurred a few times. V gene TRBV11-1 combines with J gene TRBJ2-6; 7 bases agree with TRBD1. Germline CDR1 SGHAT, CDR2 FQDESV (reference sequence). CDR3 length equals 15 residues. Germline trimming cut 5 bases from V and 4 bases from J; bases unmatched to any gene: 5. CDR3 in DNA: TGTGCCAGCAGCCCACAGGGGACCGGGGCCAACGTCCTGACTTTC. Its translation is CASSPQGTGANVLTF. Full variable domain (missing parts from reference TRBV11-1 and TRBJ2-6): EAEVAQSPRYKITEKSQAVAFWCDPISGHATLYWYRQILGQGPELLVQFQDESVVDDSQLPKDRFSAERLKGVDSTLKIQPAELGDSAMYLCASSPQGTGANVLTFGAGSRLTVL.

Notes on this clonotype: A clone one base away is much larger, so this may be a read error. This CDR3 is CASSLGLVNQPKHF. Here the CDR3 DNA reads TGTGCCAGCAGTTTAGGTTTAGTCAATCAGCCCAAGCATTTT. V usage is TRBV12-3 or TRBV12-4 and J usage is TRBJ1-5; D is unresolved. The CDR3 length is 14 residues.

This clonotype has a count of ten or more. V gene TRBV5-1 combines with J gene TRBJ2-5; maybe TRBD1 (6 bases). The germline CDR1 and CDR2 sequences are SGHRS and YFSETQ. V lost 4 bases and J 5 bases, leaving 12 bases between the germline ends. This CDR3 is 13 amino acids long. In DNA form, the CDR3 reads TGCGCCAGCAGCGCACAGGGTTTGGAGACCCAGTACTTC. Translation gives CASSAQGLETQYF.

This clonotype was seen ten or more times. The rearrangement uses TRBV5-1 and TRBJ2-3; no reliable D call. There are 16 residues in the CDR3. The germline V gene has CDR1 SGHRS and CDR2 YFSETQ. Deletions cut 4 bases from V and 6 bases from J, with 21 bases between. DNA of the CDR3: TGCGCCAGCAGCACAATAGGGCAGGCCTTGGGGGATACGCAGTATTTT. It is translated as CASSTIGQALGDTQYF.

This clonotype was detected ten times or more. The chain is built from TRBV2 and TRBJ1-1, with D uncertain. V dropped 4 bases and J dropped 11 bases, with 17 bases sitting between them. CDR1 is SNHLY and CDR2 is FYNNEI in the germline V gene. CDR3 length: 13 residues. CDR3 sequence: CASSVERQIDAFF. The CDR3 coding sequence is TGTGCCAGCAGTGTTGAACGGCAGATCGACGCTTTCTTT.

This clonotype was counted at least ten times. The CDR3 DNA follows: TGTGCCAGCAGTGTAGATAGCGGGAGGGCCTCTCGGGAGCAGTACTTC. Its protein is CASSVDSGRASREQYF. This chain links TRBV2 with TRBJ2-7; 11 nucleotides match TRBD2. CDR1 is SNHLY and CDR2 is FYNNEI in the germline V gene. J lost 7 bases, V lost 4 bases, and 12 bases had no gene match. The CDR3 totals 16 residues.